This TCR beta chain was captured by sequencing in a study of cytomegalovirus exposure and HLA in healthy donors (dated by TCRdb to about 2017). Study-level background: In an earlier analysis of 587 of the donors, around 290 Gb of sequence data and 120 million or so unique TCR beta sequences from about 190 million T cells were reported. Along with the approximately 600-subject first cohort, a separate validation cohort of over 90 different subjects was used. HLA typing included class I and class II loci at four-digit resolution. A later analysis re-examined previously published TCR beta repertoires from 600 to 700 donors and added high-resolution HLA genotyping to investigate patterns of TCR occurrence. To predict cytomegalovirus infection status, the study brought together high-throughput TCR immunosequencing, statistical association of individual TCRs with disease status, and machine learning. Donor age, sex, ethnicity and CMV serostatus were collected together with the repertoire data. Every discovery cohort repertoire had been produced on one sequencing platform. The aim of the study was to test whether cataloging public T cell receptors could identify signatures of past pathogen exposure. A later genetic analysis took genome-wide SNP genotypes for about three fifths of the 666 donors and used that subset as a discovery cohort. About 280 gigabases of sequencing data and roughly 90 million unique TCR sequences were included in an early release covering about 700 HLA-typed donors. Typing coverage varied by locus: 629-630 donors for A, B, C, DRB1 and DQB1; more than 500 for DQA1; around 570 for DPA1; 450 to 480 for DPB1. On average, 235,054 unique TCR beta nucleotide sequences were sequenced per donor among 350 to 400 genotyped donors of the cohort, with roughly 18% of those sequences being non-productive. Rather than drawing on any new phenotypic data, the later analysis identified candidate immune exposures from TCR beta sequences and the way those sequences occurred across donors. The genetic ancestry cluster associated with self-reported Caucasian donors included around 76% of the 300 to 400 genotyped donors. Because of strong linkage in the cohort, five DR-DQ haplotypes were treated as single units for association and clustering. The study used immunosequencing to profile the T cell repertoires of approximately 690 subjects and linked those repertoires to cytomegalovirus serostatus. An earlier analysis of roughly 600 of the donors used high-throughput TCR beta sequencing to judge whether each TCR beta V gene segment behaved as functional or pseudogenic.

The cohort was made up of approximately 700 healthy bone marrow donors. All cohort members were sampled while nominally healthy, although unrecorded immune exposures were likely present. The donor was CMV seronegative and belonged to the group of over 300 seronegative cohort members. A peripheral blood sample was collected from each donor, and TCR beta sequencing was performed on peripheral blood mononuclear cells. Genomic DNA was extracted from the blood cell samples with the Qiagen DNeasy Blood Extraction Kit. Broader findings and caveats from the paper: When HLA alleles, especially DR and DQ, strongly co-occurred, attributing TCR associations to individual alleles was difficult. In a later analysis, several top co-occurrence clusters were reported to appear linked to parvovirus B19, influenza, CMV and Epstein-Barr virus. In the study, approximately 160 TCR beta chains were listed as associated with cytomegalovirus. Because HLA typing was missing for some donors at each locus, association tests included only the typed subset. Cytomegalovirus status was reported to be diagnosed by the classifier with high specificity and sensitivity in both the original and validation cohorts. Specific HLA alleles were associated with 15,000 to 20,000 TCR beta sequences at a false discovery rate of 0.05 in a later analysis. This cohort had only TCR beta chains sequenced, and the lack of alpha or paired-chain data limited which features could be detected. In an earlier analysis of about 600 of the donors, most TCR beta V segments appeared in productive rearrangements about 87% or about 30% of the time, broadly matching IMGT annotations. A later genetic analysis reported fewer N-insertions in productive TCRs among donors in an Asian-associated ancestry cluster than the approximately 670-donor mean. Immune exposure information for the cohort was limited to CMV serostatus. The sequencing pipeline was judged likely to have produced a cluster of highly shared sequence variants as a technical artifact. The 87-base-pair reads could not distinguish some IMGT-functional V segments, including TRBV6-2 and TRBV6-3, so those segments were excluded. Linkage disequilibrium might explain the correlated functional status among segregating V segments, but an unknown experimental factor could not be excluded. According to a later analysis, most CMV-associated TCR beta chains appeared to be HLA-restricted, and the HLA associations seemed to be driven largely by CMV exposure. A further reported finding was that TCR beta sequences accurately predicted the HLA-A and HLA-B alleles for most subjects in the first cohort. The earlier analysis of around 600 of the donors excluded approximately 17 rarely observed V segments, including chromosome 9 orphons, because counts were too low. Sequencing depth was assumed to be roughly uniform across donors in the presence/absence analyses, though that assumption may not hold. In vitro tests confirmed that three of the cytomegalovirus-associated TCR beta chains recognize cytomegalovirus antigens. Most TCR sequences were observed very rarely across donors, whereas some public TCRs were present in many individuals. According to the authors, the approach could potentially be generalized to other disease states and immunological phenotypes. According to a later analysis, TCR association rates differed among HLA loci, with DRB1 alleles showing the most associated TCRs and HLA-C alleles showing the fewest. An association between a missense DCLRE1C variant and V-gene and J-gene trimming of TCR beta chains was found in a later genetic analysis and replicated in an independent cohort. Compared with equally common non-associated chains, HLA-associated TCR beta chains in a later analysis were more clonally expanded and had lower generation probabilities.

In regard to this clone: No cognate antigen has been identified for it. Per-nucleotide qualities are absent, and no much larger clonotype sits a single base away.

Library preparation was by the immunoSEQ multiplex PCR assay. A mixture of 60 forward primers for TCR Vbeta segments and 13 reverse primers for TCR Jbeta segments was used in the multiplex PCR. A multiplex PCR assay on genomic DNA amplified the CDR3 region of rearranged TCR beta genes. On the Illumina HiSeq System, the amplified TCR beta libraries were sequenced as 87-base-pair reads. In the original analysis: Across the 670 or so repertoires, a later analysis counted 75 million to 90 million unique TCR beta chains, 9 million to 14 million of which were shared by at least two donors. Raw reads were error-corrected and collapsed into unique sequences by a nearest-neighbor algorithm in which closely related sequences were merged to remove PCR and sequencing errors. Alignment of CDR3 sequences to IMGT reference sequences was used to assign V, D and J gene segments. For a sequence to be retained, a match of at least six nucleotides was required to both a V gene segment and a J gene segment. A rearrangement counted as productive if the CDR3 had no stop codons and remained in frame with V and J, and every other rearrangement counted as non-productive. CDR3 was defined by IMGT convention, running from the second conserved V-encoded cysteine to the conserved J-encoded phenylalanine. Sequences without an unambiguous match to a single V gene segment were excluded from the earlier analysis of about 630 of the donors. An earlier analysis of about 600 of the donors called V segments functional above 56.7% productive rearrangements and segregating when the between-donor standard deviation exceeded 5%. To diagnose cytomegalovirus status from the catalog of TCR beta chain sequences, a statistical classification framework was built. In a later analysis, TCR nucleotide sequences were compared against IMGT/GENE-DB human TR gene sequences so that V and J genes could be assigned. A later analysis assigned CDR3 sequences and most-parsimonious VDJ recombination scenarios with the TCRdist pipeline. In a later analysis, each TCR beta chain was defined by its CDR3 amino acid sequence together with its V-gene family, and reads without a unique V-gene family were excluded. In a later analysis, some 600 highly shared, low-generation-probability nucleotide sequences were removed to address suspected cross-contamination and a sequencing artifact. In a later analysis, a clonal expansion index was calculated for each public chain from normalized within-repertoire ranks of inferred template counts. In a later analysis, generation probabilities were computed with a VDJ recombination model fitted to out-of-frame rearrangements, and the resulting probabilities were checked against IGoR. A later analysis scored TCR-TCR, TCR-HLA and TCR-CMV co-occurrence with hypergeometric tests, applying a repertoire-size bias correction to TCR pairs. A later analysis estimated false discovery rates by permuting HLA or CMV assignments 20 times. In a later analysis, co-occurring TCRs were grouped using DBSCAN, with TCRdist sequence similarity added in when clustering inside HLA-allele-positive subsets. Repertoires with fewer than 30,000 or more than 120,000 public chains, plus five repertoires with anomalous nucleotide sharing, were excluded from co-occurrence clustering. The clones in this table, taken by TCRdb from immuneACCESS, are in-frame only. Not every clone is retained; where verified, under half of the shortfall comes from an unresolved V gene, and the cause of the rest is unknown. Clone size and V and J calls were adopted from that table, with D and trimming inferred from the DNA. For this sample the table gives some 40,000 clones, of which about 67% were detected only once. The top ten clonotypes cover more than 6% of the sample.

From cysteine to phenylalanine, the CDR3 is 13 amino acids long. Kept here is only the CDR3 DNA, which spans 39 bases and is read in frame from base 1. The source is a man aged 25-40 years in good health and CMV-seronegative. The sample consisted of PBMCs. The V and J genes are TRBV21-1 and TRBJ1-2; TRBD1 is taken as the D call from the table, unchecked against the DNA. TRBV21-1 is a pseudogene segment. The encoded CDR3 is CASILDRGPGYTF. The nucleotide sequence reads TGTGCCAGCATCCTAGACAGGGGGCCTGGCTACACCTTC.